This T cell receptor (beta chain) was captured by sequencing in a study of CD8 T cells in Susac syndrome. Study-wide context: At the time their blood was drawn, patients with Susac syndrome were either therapy-naive, on corticosteroids (with some of them also receiving intravenous immunoglobulin), or on intravenous immunoglobulin alone.

cDNA came from roughly 0.47 to 1 ug RNA primed by random hexamers. TCRdb re-called the immunoSEQ multiplex PCR reads through MiXCR, storing one row per CDR3 protein. The table has 130,000 to 150,000 distinct CDR3 sequences, almost 96% seen once. Germline V lookup: CDR1 DFQATT, CDR2 SNEGSKA (reference sequence). This CDR3 comprises 15 residues. With 3 bases removed from V and 2 bases from J, the gap between germline ends came to 17 bases. General study results and limits: The CD4+ T cell repertoires from Susac syndrome exhibited no clonal expansion.

This clonotype was seen a single time. The antigen is unknown. CD8+ and CD4+ blood T cells underwent TCR beta sequencing. Patients having Susac syndrome satisfied recently defined diagnostic criteria for definite or probable disease. This TCR came from a human donor with Susac syndrome. This chain connects TRBV20-1 to TRBJ2-7; the D gene is possibly TRBD1 (7 bases). The specimen was CD4+ T cells from PBMCs. The CDR3 nucleotides are TGCAGTGCTAGGGGGGGCCAGGGGGTCCCCTACGAGCAGTACTTC. Translated, it gives CSARGGQGVPYEQYF.